This entry lists 20 T cell receptor beta chains sequenced from one sample in a study of beta chain features in type 1 diabetes. Notes on the study in general: Significant though moderate, a shortening of TCRB CDR3s appeared in all four CD4+ subsets of Type 1 diabetes patients.

Antigens of these TCRs are unknown. Expressed TCRB transcripts were sequenced after all isolated RNA was converted to cDNA. This table comes from immunoSEQ multiplex PCR, and its TCRdb copy is limited to in-frame clones, with some not included. The sample consists of 130,000 to 150,000 clones, approximately 13% of them appearing once. The sample consisted of central memory CD4+ T cells from blood. The receptor set was obtained from a man younger than 30 with type 1 diabetes.

This chain joins TRBV30 and TRBJ2-7; the D is unclear. With 5 bases removed from V and 3 bases from J, the gap between germline ends came to 8 bases. The CDR3 covers 11 residues. CDR1 and CDR2 (germline): GTSNPN, SVGIG (reference sequence). CDR3 DNA sequence: TGTGCCTGGGCCGTGGGCTACGAGCAGTACTTC. Translated, it gives CAWAVGYEQYF.

This clone came up a few times. The V call is TRBV5-6, the J call TRBJ1-2; 9 bases align to TRBD1. The CDR3 is made up of 15 amino acids. Germline trimming cut 4 bases from V and 3 bases from J; bases unmatched to any gene: 7. Germline V CDR1 and CDR2: SGHDT, YYEEEE. The CDR3 bases are TGTGCCAGCAGCCCTGGGACAGGGAGGGACTATGGCTACACCTTC. Protein product: CASSPGTGRDYGYTF.

In this sample, this clone turned up a few times. The rearrangement joins TRBV29-1 to TRBJ2-7; 7 positions match TRBD1. V shed 4 bases and J 4 bases; nucleotides not matched to a gene: 7. This CDR3 is 13 amino acids long. Germline V CDR1 and CDR2: SQVTM, ANQGSEA. The CDR3 sequence: CSVGQGVKYEQYF. The CDR3, as DNA: TGCAGCGTTGGGCAGGGGGTAAAATACGAGCAGTACTTC.

The chain's CDR3 is CSAFSPLSYEQYF. The CDR3 bases are TGCAGCGCTTTTAGCCCCCTGTCCTACGAGCAGTACTTC. The chain employs TRBV29-1 and TRBJ2-7; no definite D call. The germline gives CDR1 SQVTM, CDR2 ANQGSEA. V was clipped by 7 bases and J by 1 base, with 14 bases between them. CDR3 length: 13 residues.

There are a few counts of this clone. Compared with germline, one end of the junction differs, possibly owing to a read error. The CDR3 reads CSVEDHGNAEAFF. DNA for the CDR3: TGCAGCGTTGAAGATCACGGGAACGCTGAAGCTTTCTTT. This chain links TRBV29-1 with TRBJ1-1; no clear D gene. Germline CDR1 SQVTM, CDR2 ANQGSEA. This CDR3 has 13 residues.

The sample holds a few counts of this clone. The chain combines TRBV4-1 with TRBJ1-5; a possible D gene is TRBD1 (5 bases). This CDR3 has 15 residues. Trimming pared 8 bases from V and 1 base from J, leaving 15 bases between. Germline loops: CDR1 MGHRA, CDR2 YSYEKL. The CDR3 region is CASAPAAGSNQPQHF. As DNA, the CDR3 is TGCGCCAGCGCCCCGGCGGCAGGGAGCAATCAGCCCCAGCATTTT.

V and J are TRBV30 and TRBJ1-1; D unresolved. Germline V gene lookup returns CDR1 GTSNPN and CDR2 SVGIG (reference sequence). The CDR3 covers 11 residues. Trimming shortened V by 3 bases and J by 7 bases, and 9 bases separated the two germline ends. CDR3 DNA sequence: TGTGCCTGGAGGGCCCGGGGTGAAGCTTTCTTT. This codes for CAWRARGEAFF.

This clone was recorded at least ten times. The gene calls are TRBV6-6 and TRBJ2-7; D remains ambiguous. Trimming cost V 2 bases and J 0 bases, with 8 bases left between them. The CDR3 is made up of 14 amino acids. Germline CDR1 MNHNY, CDR2 SVGAGI (reference sequence). The CDR3 bases are TGTGCCAGCAGTTACATAGGAAGCTCCTACGAGCAGTACTTC. Translating gives CASSYIGSSYEQYF.

The gene calls are TRBV19 and TRBJ2-1, with 7 bases aligning to TRBD1. The V segment lost 5 bases and the J segment 5 bases; nucleotides outside the gene matches: 9. CDR1 is LNHDA and CDR2 is SQIVND in the germline V gene (reference sequence). The CDR3 length is 15 residues. The CDR3 spells CASSQAQDRHNEQFF. The CDR3 DNA reads as TGTGCCAGTAGTCAGGCCCAGGACAGGCACAATGAGCAGTTCTTC. Variable domain in full (rest from reference TRBV19 and TRBJ2-1): DGGITQSPKYLFRKEGQNVTLSCEQNLNHDAMYWYRQDPGQGLRLIYYSQIVNDFQKGDIAEGYSVSREKKESFPLTVTSAQKNPTAFYLCASSQAQDRHNEQFFGPGTRLTVL.

This clone has more than one count but fewer than ten. J is TRBJ2-1 and V is TRBV6-5, with D perhaps matching TRBD2 (7 bases). This CDR3 has 14 residues. The V and J ends lost 5 bases and 4 bases respectively, with 12 bases between them. Per germline, CDR1 MNHEY and CDR2 SVGAGI. The CDR3 DNA follows: TGTGCCAGCAGTACGGGGGGCCCGTACAATGAGCAGTTCTTC. Protein product: CASSTGGPYNEQFF.

The chain recombines TRBV30 with TRBJ1-1, with D tentatively TRBD1 (6 bases). The CDR3 sequence is 12 residues long. Per the germline V gene, CDR1 is GTSNPN and CDR2 is SVGIG (reference sequence). V lost 3 bases, J lost 11 bases, and 16 bases lay in between. The CDR3: CAWRSGGRRAFF. The CDR3 nucleotides read TGTGCCTGGAGATCGGGGGGGCGCAGGGCTTTCTTT.

This sequence joins TRBV5-1 and TRBJ2-5; D gene unclear. V lost 3 bases, J lost 1 base, and 10 bases lay in between. CDR1 SGHRS and CDR2 YFSETQ come from the germline V gene. The CDR3 has 14 amino acids. The CDR3 DNA is TGCGCCAGCAGCTCCGGCAGTCTCCAAGAGACCCAGTACTTC. Translating gives CASSSGSLQETQYF.

The chain employs TRBV2 and TRBJ1-6; 9 nucleotides line up with TRBD1. Germline values: CDR1 SNHLY, CDR2 FYNNEI. Trimming cost V 4 bases and J 1 base; bases outside gene matches: 2. The CDR3 has 16 amino acids. CDR3 DNA sequence: TGTGCCAGCAGTGGGGACAGGGTGTCCTATAATTCACCCCTCCACTTT. Its protein is CASSGDRVSYNSPLHF.

Points on this clone: One end of the junction fails to match germline, which may point to a read error. V and J are TRBV5-6 and TRBJ1-3; D unresolved. The CDR3 is made up of 13 amino acids. In germline, CDR1 is SGHDT, CDR2 YYEEEE. CDR3: CASTLIQGNTIYF. The DNA for the CDR3 is TGTGCCAGCACCTTGATACAGGGAAACACCATATATTTT.

This clone was counted ten times or more. The gene calls are TRBV5-4 and TRBJ2-7; D is possibly TRBD1 (6 bases). Germline CDR1 reads SGHNT; CDR2 reads YYREEE (reference sequence). V lost 4 bases and J 0 bases, leaving 11 bases between the germline ends. The CDR3 totals 14 residues. CDR3 loop: CASSPRTDSYEQYF. The CDR3 DNA sequence: TGTGCCAGCAGCCCGAGGACAGACTCCTACGAGCAGTACTTC.

A few counts support this clone. V usage is TRBV5-1 and J usage is TRBJ1-1; D may be TRBD1 (5 bases). This CDR3 has 15 amino acids. Germline V gives CDR1 SGHRS, CDR2 YFSETQ. V lost 2 bases and J lost 1, with 12 bases in between. DNA of the CDR3: TGCGCCAGCAGCTTCCGACAGAGTTCGAACACTGAAGCTTTCTTT. Its translation: CASSFRQSSNTEAFF. Drawing the rest from reference TRBV5-1 and TRBJ1-1, the complete variable domain is KAGVTQTPRYLIKTRGQQVTLSCSPISGHRSVSWYQQTPGQGLQFLFEYFSETQRNKGNFPGRFSGRQFSNSRSEMNVSTLELGDSALYLCASSFRQSSNTEAFFGQGTRLTVV.

CDR3 protein: CASSEAGGSDTEAFF. The CDR3 bases are TGTGCCAGCAGTGAAGCCGGGGGGTCGGACACTGAAGCTTTCTTT. The chain employs TRBV2 and TRBJ1-1; TRBD1 might be the D (5 bases). CDR1 is SNHLY and CDR2 is FYNNEI in the germline V gene. The CDR3 consists of 15 residues. Trimming left V 0 bases short and J 3 bases short, with 11 bases between. Supplemented by reference TRBV2 and TRBJ1-1, the full variable domain reads EPEVTQTPSHQVTQMGQEVILRCVPISNHLYFYWYRQILGQKVEFLVSFYNNEISEKSEIFDDQFSVERPDGSNFTLKIRSTKLEDSAMYFCASSEAGGSDTEAFFGQGTRLTVV.

The chain joins TRBV4-1 to TRBJ2-1; TRBD2 aligns across 10 bases. CDR3 length: 16 residues. Germline V gene lookup returns CDR1 MGHRA and CDR2 YSYEKL. Losses at the gene ends were 7 bases for V and 7 bases for J; bases not matched to a gene: 13. CDR3: CASTLEAGGRWNEQFF. CDR3 coding DNA: TGCGCCAGCACCCTTGAAGCGGGGGGGCGCTGGAATGAGCAGTTCTTC.

There are a few counts of this clone. This chain uses TRBV30 with TRBJ2-6; D gene unclear. V lost 6 bases and J lost 1, with 13 bases in between. The CDR3 covers 15 residues. The germline V gene encodes CDR1 GTSNPN and CDR2 SVGIG (reference sequence). This CDR3 is CACPTYSSGANVLTF. The CDR3 DNA is TGTGCCTGCCCCACCTATTCTTCTGGGGCCAACGTCCTGACTTTC.

This chain uses TRBV30 with TRBJ2-5; perhaps TRBD1 as D (6 bases). Per germline, CDR1 GTSNPN and CDR2 SVGIG (reference sequence). The V and J ends lost 0 bases and 2 bases respectively, with 7 bases between them. The CDR3 runs 13 residues. The CDR3 protein is CAWSVGQQETQYF. Written as DNA, the CDR3 is TGTGCCTGGAGTGTAGGACAGCAAGAGACCCAGTACTTC. Complete variable domain (other parts from reference TRBV30 and TRBJ2-5): SQTIHQWPATLVQPVGSPLSLECTVEGTSNPNLYWYRQAAGRGLQLLFYSVGIGQISSEVPQNLSASRPQDRQFILSSKKLLLSDSGFYLCAWSVGQQETQYFGPGTRLLVL.